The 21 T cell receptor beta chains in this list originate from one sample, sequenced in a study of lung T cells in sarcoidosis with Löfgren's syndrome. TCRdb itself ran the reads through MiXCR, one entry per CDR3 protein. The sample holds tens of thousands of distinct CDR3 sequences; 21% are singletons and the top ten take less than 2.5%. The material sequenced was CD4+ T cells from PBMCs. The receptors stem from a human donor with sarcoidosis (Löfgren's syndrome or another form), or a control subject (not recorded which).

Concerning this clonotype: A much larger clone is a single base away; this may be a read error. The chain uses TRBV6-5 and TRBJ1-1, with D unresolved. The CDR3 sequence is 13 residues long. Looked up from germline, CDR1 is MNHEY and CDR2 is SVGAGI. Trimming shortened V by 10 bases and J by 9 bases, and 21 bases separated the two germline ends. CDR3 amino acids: CATIRGGRVQAFF. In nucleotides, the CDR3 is TGTGCCACCATCCGCGGCGGGCGAGTACAAGCTTTCTTT.

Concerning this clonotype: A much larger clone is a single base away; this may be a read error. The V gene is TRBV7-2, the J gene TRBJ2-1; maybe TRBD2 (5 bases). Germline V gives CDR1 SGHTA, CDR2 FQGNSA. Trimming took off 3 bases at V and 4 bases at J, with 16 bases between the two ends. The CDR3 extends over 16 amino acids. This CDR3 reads CASSFDGLLKYNEQFF. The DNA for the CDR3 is TGTGCCAGCAGCTTCGACGGACTTCTTAAATACAATGAGCAGTTCTTC.

The CDR3 coding sequence is TGCAGTGCTAGGTTGAGACGGTCGAAAACTGAAGCTTTCTTT. As protein: CSARLRRSKTEAFF. The V and J genes are TRBV20-1 and TRBJ1-1; D gene uncertain. Between the trimmed V and J ends, which lost 3 bases and 5 bases, there was a span of 16 bases. Germline CDR1 is DFQATT and CDR2 is SNEGSKA (reference sequence). The CDR3 has 14 residues.

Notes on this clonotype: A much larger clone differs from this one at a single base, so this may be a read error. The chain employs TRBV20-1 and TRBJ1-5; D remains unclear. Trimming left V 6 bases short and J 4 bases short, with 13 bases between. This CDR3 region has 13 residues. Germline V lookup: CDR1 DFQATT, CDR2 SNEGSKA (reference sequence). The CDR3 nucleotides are TGCAGTGCCTGTCGGGTCAGTAATCAGCCCCAGCATTTT. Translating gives CSACRVSNQPQHF.

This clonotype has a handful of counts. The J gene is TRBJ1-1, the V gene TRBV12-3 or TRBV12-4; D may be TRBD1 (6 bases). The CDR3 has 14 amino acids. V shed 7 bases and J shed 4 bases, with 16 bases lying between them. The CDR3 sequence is CASISQGIRTEAFF. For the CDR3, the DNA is TGTGCCAGCATATCACAGGGTATTCGCACTGAAGCTTTCTTT.

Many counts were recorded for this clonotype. The CDR3 nucleotides read TGTGCCAGCAGTACCGTGTTCGGGGGGCCCACTGAAGCTTTCTTT. Protein product: CASSTVFGGPTEAFF. This chain uses TRBV6-1 with TRBJ1-1; D perhaps matches TRBD1 (6 bases). The CDR3 contains 15 residues. Trimming shortened V by 5 bases and J by 4 bases, and 17 bases separated the two germline ends. Looked up from germline, CDR1 is MNHNS and CDR2 is SASEGT.

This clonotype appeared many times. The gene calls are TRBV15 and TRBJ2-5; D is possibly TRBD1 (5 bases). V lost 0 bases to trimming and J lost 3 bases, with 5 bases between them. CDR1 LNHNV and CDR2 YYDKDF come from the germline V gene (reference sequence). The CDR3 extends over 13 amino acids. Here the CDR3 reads CATSRDREETQYF. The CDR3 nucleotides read TGTGCCACCAGCAGAGACAGGGAAGAGACCCAGTACTTC. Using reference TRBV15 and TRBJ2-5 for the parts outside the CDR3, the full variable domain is DAMVIQNPRYQVTQFGKPVTLSCSQTLNHNVMYWYQQKSSQAPKLLFHYYDKDFNNEADTPDNFQSRRPNTSFCFLDIRSPGLGDTAMYLCATSRDREETQYFGPGTRLLVL.

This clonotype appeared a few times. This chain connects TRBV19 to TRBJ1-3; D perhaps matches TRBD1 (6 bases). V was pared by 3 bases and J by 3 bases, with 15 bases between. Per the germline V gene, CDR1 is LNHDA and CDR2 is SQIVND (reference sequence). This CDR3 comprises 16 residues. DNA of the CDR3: TGTGCCAGTAGTATCGGTGCAGGGGCTGTTGGAAACACCATATATTTT. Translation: CASSIGAGAVGNTIYF.

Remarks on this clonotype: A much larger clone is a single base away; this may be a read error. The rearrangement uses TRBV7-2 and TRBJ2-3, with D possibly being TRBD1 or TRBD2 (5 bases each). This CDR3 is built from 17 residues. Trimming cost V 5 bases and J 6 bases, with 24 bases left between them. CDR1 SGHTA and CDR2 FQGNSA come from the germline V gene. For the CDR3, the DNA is TGTGCCAGCAGCCAGACATTCCCAGGGAGAGACCGGGATACGCAGTATTTT. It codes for CASSQTFPGRDRDTQYF. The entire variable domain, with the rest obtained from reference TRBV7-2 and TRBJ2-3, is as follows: GAGVSQSPSNKVTEKGKDVELRCDPISGHTALYWYRQSLGQGLEFLIYFQGNSAPDKSGLPSDRFSAERTGGSVSTLTIQRTQQEDSAVYLCASSQTFPGRDRDTQYFGPGTRLTVL.

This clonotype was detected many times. CDR3 protein: CASSTTGAPDYGYTF. The CDR3 DNA reads TGTGCCAGCAGCACCACAGGGGCGCCTGACTATGGCTACACCTTC. V usage is TRBV7-2 and J usage is TRBJ1-2; 7 bases are a match to TRBD1. The V and J ends lost 5 bases and 3 bases, in that order; junction bases with no gene match: 9. Germline CDR1 reads SGHTA; CDR2 reads FQGNSA. The CDR3 contains 15 residues. The whole variable domain, remainder taken from reference TRBV7-2 and TRBJ1-2, is GAGVSQSPSNKVTEKGKDVELRCDPISGHTALYWYRQSLGQGLEFLIYFQGNSAPDKSGLPSDRFSAERTGGSVSTLTIQRTQQEDSAVYLCASSTTGAPDYGYTFGSGTRLTVV.

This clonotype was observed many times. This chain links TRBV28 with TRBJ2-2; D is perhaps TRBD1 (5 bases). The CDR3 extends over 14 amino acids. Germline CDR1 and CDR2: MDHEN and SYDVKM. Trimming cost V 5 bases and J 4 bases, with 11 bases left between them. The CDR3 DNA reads TGTGCCAGCAGTCTCCGACAGACCACCGGGGAGCTGTTTTTT. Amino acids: CASSLRQTTGELFF.

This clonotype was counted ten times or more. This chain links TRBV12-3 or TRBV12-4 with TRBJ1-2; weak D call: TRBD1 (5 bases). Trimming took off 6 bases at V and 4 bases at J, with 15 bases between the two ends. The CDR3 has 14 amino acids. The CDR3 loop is CASRPPGTSYGYTF. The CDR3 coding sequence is TGTGCCAGCAGACCCCCCGGGACTTCCTATGGCTACACCTTC.

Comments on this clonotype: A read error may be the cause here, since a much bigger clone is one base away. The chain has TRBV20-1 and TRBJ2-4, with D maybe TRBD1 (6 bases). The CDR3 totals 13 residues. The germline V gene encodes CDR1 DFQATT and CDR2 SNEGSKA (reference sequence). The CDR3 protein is CSASPGVKDIQYF. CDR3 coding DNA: TGCAGTGCTAGCCCAGGGGTCAAAGACATTCAGTACTTC.

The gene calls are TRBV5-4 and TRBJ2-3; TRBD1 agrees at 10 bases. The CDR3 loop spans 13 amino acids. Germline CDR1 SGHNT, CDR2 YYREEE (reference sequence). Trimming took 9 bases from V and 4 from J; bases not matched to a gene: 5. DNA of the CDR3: TGTGCCACAGGACAGGGGGTTGCAGATACGCAGTATTTT. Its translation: CATGQGVADTQYF.

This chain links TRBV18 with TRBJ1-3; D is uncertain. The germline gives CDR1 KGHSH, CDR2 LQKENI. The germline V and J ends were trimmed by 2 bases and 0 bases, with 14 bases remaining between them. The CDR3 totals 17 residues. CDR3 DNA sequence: TGTGCCAGCTCACCAGGGCAGTCGCGCTCCTCTGGAAACACCATATATTTT. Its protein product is CASSPGQSRSSGNTIYF. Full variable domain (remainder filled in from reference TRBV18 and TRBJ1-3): NAGVMQNPRHLVRRRGQEARLRCSPMKGHSHVYWYRQLPEEGLKFMVYLQKENIIDESGMPKERFSAEFPKEGPSILRIQQVVRGDSAAYFCASSPGQSRSSGNTIYFGEGSWLTVV.

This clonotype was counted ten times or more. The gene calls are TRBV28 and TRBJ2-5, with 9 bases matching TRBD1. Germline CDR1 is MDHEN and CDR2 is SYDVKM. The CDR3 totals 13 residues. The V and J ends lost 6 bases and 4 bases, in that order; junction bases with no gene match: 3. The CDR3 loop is CASRGQGRETQYF. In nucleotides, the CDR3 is TGTGCCAGCAGAGGACAGGGGAGAGAGACCCAGTACTTC.

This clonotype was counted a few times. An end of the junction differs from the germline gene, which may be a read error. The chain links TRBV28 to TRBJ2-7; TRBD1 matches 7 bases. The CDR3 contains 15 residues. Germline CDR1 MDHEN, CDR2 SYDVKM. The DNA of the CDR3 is TGTGCCAGCAGTCCTCCGGACAGGTCTTCCTACGAGCAGTGCTTC. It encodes CASSPPDRSSYEQCF.

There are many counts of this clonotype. This CDR3 reads CATRRHQPQHF. Here the CDR3 DNA reads TGTGCCACCAGGAGACATCAGCCCCAGCATTTT. The chain carries TRBV24-1 and TRBJ1-5, with D unclear. Trimming removed 7 bases from V and 5 bases from J, with 5 bases in between. Germline CDR1 and CDR2: KGHDR and SFDVKD. There are 11 residues in the CDR3.

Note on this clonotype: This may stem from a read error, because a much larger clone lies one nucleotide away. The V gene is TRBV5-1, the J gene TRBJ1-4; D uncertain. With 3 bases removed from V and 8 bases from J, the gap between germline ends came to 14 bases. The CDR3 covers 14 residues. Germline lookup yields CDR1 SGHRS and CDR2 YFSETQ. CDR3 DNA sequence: TGCGCCAGCAGCTCCGACTGGGAGCTGGAAAAACTGTTTTTT. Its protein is CASSSDWELEKLFF.

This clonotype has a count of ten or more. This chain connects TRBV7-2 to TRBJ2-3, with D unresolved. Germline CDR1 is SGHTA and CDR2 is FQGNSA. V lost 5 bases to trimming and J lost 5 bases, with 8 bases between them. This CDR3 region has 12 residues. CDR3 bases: TGTGCCAGCAGCCCGTTCGGAGATACGCAGTATTTT. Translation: CASSPFGDTQYF.

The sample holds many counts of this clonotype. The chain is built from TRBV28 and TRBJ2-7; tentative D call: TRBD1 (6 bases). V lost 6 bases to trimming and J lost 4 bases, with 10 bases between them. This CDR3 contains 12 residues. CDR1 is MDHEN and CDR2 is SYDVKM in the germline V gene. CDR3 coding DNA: TGTGCCAGCAGCGGGGACATTTACGAGCAGTACGTC. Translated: CASSGDIYEQYV.